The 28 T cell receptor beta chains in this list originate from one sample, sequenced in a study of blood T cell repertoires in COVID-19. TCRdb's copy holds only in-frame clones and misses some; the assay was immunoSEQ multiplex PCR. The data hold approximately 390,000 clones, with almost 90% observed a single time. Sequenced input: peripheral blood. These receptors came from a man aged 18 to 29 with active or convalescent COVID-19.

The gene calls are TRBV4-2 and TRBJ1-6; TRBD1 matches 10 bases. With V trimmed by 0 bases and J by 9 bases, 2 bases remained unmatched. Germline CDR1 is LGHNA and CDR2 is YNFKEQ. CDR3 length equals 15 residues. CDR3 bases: TGTGCCAGCAGCCAAGAGACAGGGGGCGGTTCACCCCTCCACTTT. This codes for CASSQETGGGSPLHF.

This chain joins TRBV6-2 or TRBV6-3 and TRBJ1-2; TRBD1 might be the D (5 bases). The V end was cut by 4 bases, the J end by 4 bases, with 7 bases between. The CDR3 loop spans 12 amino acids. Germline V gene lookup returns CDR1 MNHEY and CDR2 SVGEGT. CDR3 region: CASSSDIYGYTF. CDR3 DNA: TGTGCCAGCAGTTCGGACATCTATGGCTACACCTTC.

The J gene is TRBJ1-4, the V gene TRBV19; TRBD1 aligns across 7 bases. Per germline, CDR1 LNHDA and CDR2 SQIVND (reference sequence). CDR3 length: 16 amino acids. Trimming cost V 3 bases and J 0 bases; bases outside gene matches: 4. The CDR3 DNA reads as TGTGCCAGTAGTATCCGGGACAGTGCAACTAATGAAAAACTGTTTTTT. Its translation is CASSIRDSATNEKLFF. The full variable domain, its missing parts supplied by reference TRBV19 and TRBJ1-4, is DGGITQSPKYLFRKEGQNVTLSCEQNLNHDAMYWYRQDPGQGLRLIYYSQIVNDFQKGDIAEGYSVSREKKESFPLTVTSAQKNPTAFYLCASSIRDSATNEKLFFGSGTQLSVL.

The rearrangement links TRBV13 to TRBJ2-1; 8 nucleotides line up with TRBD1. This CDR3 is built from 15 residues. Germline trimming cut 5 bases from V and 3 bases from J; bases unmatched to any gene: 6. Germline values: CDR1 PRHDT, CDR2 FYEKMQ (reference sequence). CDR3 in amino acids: CASSTDRAIYNEQFF. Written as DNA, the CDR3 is TGTGCCAGCAGCACGGACAGGGCAATCTACAATGAGCAGTTCTTC.

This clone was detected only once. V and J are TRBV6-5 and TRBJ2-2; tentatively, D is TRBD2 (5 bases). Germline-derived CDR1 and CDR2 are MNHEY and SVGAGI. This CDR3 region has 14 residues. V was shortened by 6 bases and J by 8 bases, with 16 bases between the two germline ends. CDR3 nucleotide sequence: TGTGCCAGCAGGGAGGACTCCTTGCCTGGGGAGCTGTTTTTT. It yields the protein CASREDSLPGELFF.

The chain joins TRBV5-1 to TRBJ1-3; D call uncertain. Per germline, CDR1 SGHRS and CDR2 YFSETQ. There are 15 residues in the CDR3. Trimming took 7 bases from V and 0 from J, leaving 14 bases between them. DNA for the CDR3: TGCGCCAGCTCCCTCGGGGATCTCTCTGGAAACACCATATATTTT. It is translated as CASSLGDLSGNTIYF.

As DNA, the CDR3 is TGTGCCAGCAGCTTGGGGCAAGGGACAGCAATCTACGAGCAGTACTTC. Residues: CASSLGQGTAIYEQYF. This chain links TRBV5-4 with TRBJ2-7, with 7 bases identical to TRBD1. The CDR3 length is 16 residues. Germline CDR1 SGHNT, CDR2 YYREEE (reference sequence). The J segment lost 3 bases and the V segment lost 0 bases, leaving 9 bases of the junction unmatched.

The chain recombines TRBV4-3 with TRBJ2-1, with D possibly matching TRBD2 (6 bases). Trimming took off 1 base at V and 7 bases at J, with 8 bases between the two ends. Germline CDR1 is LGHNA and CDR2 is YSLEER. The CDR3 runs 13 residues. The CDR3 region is CASSQGGENEQFF. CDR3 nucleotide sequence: TGCGCCAGCAGCCAAGGGGGGGAGAATGAGCAGTTCTTC.

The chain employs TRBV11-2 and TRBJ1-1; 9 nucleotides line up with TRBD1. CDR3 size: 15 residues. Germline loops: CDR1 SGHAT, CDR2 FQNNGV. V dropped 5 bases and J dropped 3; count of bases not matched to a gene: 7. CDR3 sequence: CASSLGQGRHTEAFF. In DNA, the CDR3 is TGTGCCAGCAGCCTGGGACAGGGTAGGCACACTGAAGCTTTCTTT.

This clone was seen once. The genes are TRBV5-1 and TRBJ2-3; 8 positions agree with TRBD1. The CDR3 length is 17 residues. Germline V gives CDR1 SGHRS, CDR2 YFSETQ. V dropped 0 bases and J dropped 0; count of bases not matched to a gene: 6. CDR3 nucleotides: TGCGCCAGCAGCTTGGGAGCAGGGGGCTTAAGCACAGATACGCAGTATTTT. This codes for CASSLGAGGLSTDTQYF. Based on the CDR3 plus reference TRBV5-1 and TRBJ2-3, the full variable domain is KAGVTQTPRYLIKTRGQQVTLSCSPISGHRSVSWYQQTPGQGLQFLFEYFSETQRNKGNFPGRFSGRQFSNSRSEMNVSTLELGDSALYLCASSLGAGGLSTDTQYFGPGTRLTVL.

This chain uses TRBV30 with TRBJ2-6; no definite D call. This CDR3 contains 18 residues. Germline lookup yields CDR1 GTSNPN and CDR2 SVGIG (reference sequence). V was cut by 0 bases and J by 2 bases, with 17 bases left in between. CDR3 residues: CAWSVYRISRAGANVLTF. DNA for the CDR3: TGTGCCTGGAGTGTATATAGAATAAGTCGCGCTGGGGCCAACGTCCTGACTTTC.

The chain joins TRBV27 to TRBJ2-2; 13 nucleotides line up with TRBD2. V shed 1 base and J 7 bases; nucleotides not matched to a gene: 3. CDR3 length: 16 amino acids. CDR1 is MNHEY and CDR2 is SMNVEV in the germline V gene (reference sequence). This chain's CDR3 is CASSLLLAGGHGELFF. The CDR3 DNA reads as TGTGCCAGCAGTTTATTACTAGCGGGAGGGCACGGGGAGCTGTTTTTT.

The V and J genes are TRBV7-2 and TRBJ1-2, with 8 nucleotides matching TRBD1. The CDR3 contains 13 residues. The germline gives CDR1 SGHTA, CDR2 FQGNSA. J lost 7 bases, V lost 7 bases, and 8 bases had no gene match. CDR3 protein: CASTPQGALGYTF. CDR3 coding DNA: TGTGCCAGCACTCCCCAGGGGGCGCTTGGCTACACCTTC.

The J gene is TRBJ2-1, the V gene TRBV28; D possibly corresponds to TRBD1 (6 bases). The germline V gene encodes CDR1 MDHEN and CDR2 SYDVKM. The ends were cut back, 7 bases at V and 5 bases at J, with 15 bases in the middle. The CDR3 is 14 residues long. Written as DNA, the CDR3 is TGTGCCAGCAACAGGGCGTTGGGAGACAATGAGCAGTTCTTC. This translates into CASNRALGDNEQFF.

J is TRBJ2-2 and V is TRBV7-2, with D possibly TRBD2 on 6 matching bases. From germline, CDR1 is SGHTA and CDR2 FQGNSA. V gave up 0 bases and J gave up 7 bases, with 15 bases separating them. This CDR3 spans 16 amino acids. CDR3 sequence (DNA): TGTGCCAGCAGCTTAGCGCCGGATAGGGAGGTCGGGGAGCTGTTTTTT. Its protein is CASSLAPDREVGELFF.

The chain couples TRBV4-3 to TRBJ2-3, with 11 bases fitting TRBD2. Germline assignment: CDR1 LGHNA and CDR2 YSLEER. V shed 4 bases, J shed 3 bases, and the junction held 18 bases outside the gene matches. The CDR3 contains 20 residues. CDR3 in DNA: TGCGCCAGCAGCCTAGACTACGCTTCCTTAGCGGGAGGGAGAACAGATACGCAGTATTTT. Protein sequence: CASSLDYASLAGGRTDTQYF.

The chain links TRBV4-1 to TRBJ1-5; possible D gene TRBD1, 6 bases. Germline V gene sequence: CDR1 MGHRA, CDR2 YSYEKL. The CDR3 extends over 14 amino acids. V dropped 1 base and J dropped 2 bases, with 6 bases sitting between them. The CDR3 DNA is TGCGCCAGCAGCCAAGGACAGGGCAATCAGCCCCAGCATTTT. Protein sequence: CASSQGQGNQPQHF.

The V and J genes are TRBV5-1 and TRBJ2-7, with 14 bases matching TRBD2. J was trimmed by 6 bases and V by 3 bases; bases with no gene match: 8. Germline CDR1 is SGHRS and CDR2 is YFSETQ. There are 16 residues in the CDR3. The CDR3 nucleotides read TGCGCCAGCAGCTGGGGGCAGACTAGCGGGAGGGCCGAGCAGTACTTC. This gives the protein CASSWGQTSGRAEQYF.

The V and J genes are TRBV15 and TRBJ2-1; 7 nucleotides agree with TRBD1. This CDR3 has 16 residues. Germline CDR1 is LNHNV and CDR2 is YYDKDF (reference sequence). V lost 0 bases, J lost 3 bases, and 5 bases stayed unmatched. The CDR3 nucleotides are TGTGCCACCAGCAGAGATAACCAGGGGGTCTACAATGAGCAGTTCTTC. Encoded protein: CATSRDNQGVYNEQFF.

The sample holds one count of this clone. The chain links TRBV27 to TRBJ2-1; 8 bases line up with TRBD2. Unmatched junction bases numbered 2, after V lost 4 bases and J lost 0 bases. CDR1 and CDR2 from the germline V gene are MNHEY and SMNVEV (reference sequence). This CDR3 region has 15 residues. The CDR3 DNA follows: TGTGCCAGCAGTTCGGGGACTAGCTCCTACAATGAGCAGTTCTTC. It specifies CASSSGTSSYNEQFF.

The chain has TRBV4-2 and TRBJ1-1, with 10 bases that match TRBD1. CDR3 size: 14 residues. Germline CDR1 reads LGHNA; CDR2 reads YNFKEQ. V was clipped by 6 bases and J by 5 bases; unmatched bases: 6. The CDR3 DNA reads TGTGCCAGCAGTCTAGACAGGGGGCGGACTGAAGCTTTCTTT. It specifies CASSLDRGRTEAFF.

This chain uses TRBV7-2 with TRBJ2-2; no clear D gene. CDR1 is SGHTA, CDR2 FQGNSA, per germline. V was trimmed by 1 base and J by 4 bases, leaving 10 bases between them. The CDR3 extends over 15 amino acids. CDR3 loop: CASSLVYLSTGELFF. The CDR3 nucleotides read TGTGCCAGCAGCTTAGTCTATCTATCCACCGGGGAGCTGTTTTTT.

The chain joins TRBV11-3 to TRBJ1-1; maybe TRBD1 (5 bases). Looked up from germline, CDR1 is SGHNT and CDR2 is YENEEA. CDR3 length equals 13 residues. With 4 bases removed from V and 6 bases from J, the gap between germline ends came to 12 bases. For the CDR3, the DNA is TGTGCCAGCAGCTCGACAGTCGGGTCTGAAGCTTTCTTT. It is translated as CASSSTVGSEAFF.

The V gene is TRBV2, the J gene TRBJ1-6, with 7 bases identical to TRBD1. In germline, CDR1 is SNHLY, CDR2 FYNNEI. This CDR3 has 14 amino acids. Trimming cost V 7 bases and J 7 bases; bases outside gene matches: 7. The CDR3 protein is CASIGTANNSPLHF. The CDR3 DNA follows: TGTGCCAGCATTGGGACAGCTAACAATTCACCCCTCCACTTT.

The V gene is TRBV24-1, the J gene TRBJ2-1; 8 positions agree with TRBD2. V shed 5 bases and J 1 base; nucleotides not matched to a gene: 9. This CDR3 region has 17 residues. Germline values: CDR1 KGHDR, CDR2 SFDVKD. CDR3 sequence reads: CATSAPGGAASYNEQFF. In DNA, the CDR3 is TGTGCCACCAGTGCTCCCGGGGGGGCGGCGTCCTACAATGAGCAGTTCTTC.

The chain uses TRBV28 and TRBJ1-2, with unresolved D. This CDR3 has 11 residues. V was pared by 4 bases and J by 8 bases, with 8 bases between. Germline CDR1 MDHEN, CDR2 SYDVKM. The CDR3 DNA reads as TGTGCCAGCAGTTACAAGACAGGCTACACCTTC. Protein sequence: CASSYKTGYTF.

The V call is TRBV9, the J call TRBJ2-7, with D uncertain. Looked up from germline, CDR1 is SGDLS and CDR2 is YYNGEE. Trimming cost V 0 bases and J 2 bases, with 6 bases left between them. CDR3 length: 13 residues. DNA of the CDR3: TGTGCCAGCAGCGTAGACGAGGCCTACGAGCAGTACTTC. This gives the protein CASSVDEAYEQYF.

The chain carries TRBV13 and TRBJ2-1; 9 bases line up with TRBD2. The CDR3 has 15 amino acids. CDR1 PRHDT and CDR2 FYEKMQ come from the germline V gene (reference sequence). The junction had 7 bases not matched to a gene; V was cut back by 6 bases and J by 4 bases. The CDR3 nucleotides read TGTGCCAGCAGTTTCCGACTAGCGGAATACAATGAGCAGTTCTTC. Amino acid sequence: CASSFRLAEYNEQFF.